The TCR beta chain under discussion was sequenced for a study of HIV-infected children after antiretroviral therapy interruption. As for the study in general: Recorded EBV and CMV exposure existed for most children. Weeks 0, 12, interruption end (24 or 48), and about 3 years post-study gave interruption-arm samples.

In its sample, this clonotype was seen many times. Unique molecular identifiers were included in an RNA-based 3' RACE TCR library. TCRdb ran MiXCR on the 3' RACE reads and lists one entry per CDR3 protein. The table lists around 47,000 distinct CDR3 sequences, around 4.7% of them singletons. The treatment denotes: PENTA 11 planned treatment interruption arm or continuous ART arm. At least 24 weeks of at least three-drug ART, in children 2 to 15 years. The sample here was CD45RA+ CD4+ T cells from PBMCs, pooled from several time points, taken from a donor given antiretroviral therapy, either interrupted or continuous. The subset was: naive CD4+ CD45RA+ CD45RO- T cells. This sequence originates from a pool of human donors with HIV.

The DNA of the CDR3 is TGTGCCACCAGTGAGGCCGGACAGGGCAATTTTCAGCCCCAGCATTTT. Its translation is CATSEAGQGNFQPQHF. The chain joins TRBV24-1 to TRBJ1-5; 8 nucleotides line up with TRBD1. After removal of 4 bases from V and 6 bases from J, the junction contained 10 bases not matched to a gene. In germline, CDR1 is KGHDR, CDR2 SFDVKD. This CDR3 contains 16 residues.